Sequencing of this T cell receptor (beta chain) was carried out in a study of CD8 T cells in ankylosing spondylitis. There are 13 residues in the CDR3. Trimming took off 1 base at V and 5 bases at J, with 8 bases between the two ends. Only a few counts were recorded for this clonotype. Via MiXCR, TCRdb re-called the 5' RACE reads, giving one row per CDR3 protein. Among hundreds of thousands of distinct CDR3 sequences listed, roughly a third were seen once. The chain joins TRBV12-3 or TRBV12-4 to TRBJ2-5; D is perhaps TRBD1 (5 bases). Sequenced material: blood, either unsorted or a sorted T cell fraction (not recorded which). This TCR was recovered from a male donor with ankylosing spondylitis or in good health (not recorded which). In DNA, the CDR3 is TGTGCCAGCAGTTTAGGGGGCTTCGAGACCCAGTACTTC. Translating gives CASSLGGFETQYF.